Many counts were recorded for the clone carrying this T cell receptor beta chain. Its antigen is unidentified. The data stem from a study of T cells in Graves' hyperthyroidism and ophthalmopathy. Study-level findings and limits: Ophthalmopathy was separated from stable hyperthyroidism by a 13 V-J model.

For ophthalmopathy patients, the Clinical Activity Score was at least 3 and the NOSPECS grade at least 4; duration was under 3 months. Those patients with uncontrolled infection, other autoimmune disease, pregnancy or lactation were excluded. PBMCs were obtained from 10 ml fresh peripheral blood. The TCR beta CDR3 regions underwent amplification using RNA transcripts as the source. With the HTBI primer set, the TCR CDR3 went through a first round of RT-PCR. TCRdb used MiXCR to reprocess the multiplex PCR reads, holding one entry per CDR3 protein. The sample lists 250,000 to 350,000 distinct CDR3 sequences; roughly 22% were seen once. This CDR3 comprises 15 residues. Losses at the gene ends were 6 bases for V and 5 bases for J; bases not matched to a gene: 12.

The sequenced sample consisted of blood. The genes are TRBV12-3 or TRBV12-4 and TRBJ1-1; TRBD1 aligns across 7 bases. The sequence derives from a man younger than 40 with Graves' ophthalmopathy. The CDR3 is CASSYRQGGKTEAFF. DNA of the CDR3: TGTGCCAGCAGCTACCGACAGGGCGGTAAAACTGAAGCTTTCTTT.